The rows below give T cell receptor beta chains drawn from one sample of a study of T cell responses to AZD1222 COVID-19 vaccine. Clones were sequenced by immunoSEQ multiplex PCR, and TCRdb holds only the in-frame ones, with some missing. The profile shows 150,000 to 200,000 clones, around 93% of them singletons. The starting material was peripheral blood, obtained on day 0 of AZD1222 vaccination. The source of these receptors is an adult in good health. The CDR3 runs from the conserved cysteine through the conserved F or W. The order of the fields is CDR3 protein, CDR3 DNA, J gene, V gene, clone size, D gene. A D gene is named only where the DNA matches it firmly. Size is stated for part of the rows, as once, few or many counts, or as a class when the clone is expanded.

cdr3_aa: CAIKTGGLNEQFF
cdr3_nt: TGTGCCATCAAAACGGGAGGGCTCAATGAGCAGTTCTTC
j_call: TRBJ2-1
v_call: TRBV10-3
clone_size: .
d_call: TRBD2

cdr3_aa: CAWSEKAGTGGPYYGYTF
cdr3_nt: TGTGCCTGGAGTGAAAAAGCCGGGACAGGGGGCCCGTACTATGGCTACACCTTC
j_call: TRBJ1-2
v_call: TRBV30
clone_size: few
d_call: TRBD1

cdr3_aa: CASSAGTGGPYSNQPQHF
cdr3_nt: TGTGCCAGCAGCGCAGGGACAGGGGGACCTTATAGCAATCAGCCCCAGCATTTT
j_call: TRBJ1-5
v_call: TRBV7-2
clone_size: .
d_call: TRBD1

cdr3_aa: CASRNNNEAFF
cdr3_nt: TGCGCCAGCAGGAACAACAATGAAGCTTTCTTT
j_call: TRBJ1-1
v_call: TRBV5-1
clone_size: .
d_call: .

cdr3_aa: CASSFRGQSYEQYF
cdr3_nt: TGTGCCAGCAGCTTCAGGGGTCAGTCCTACGAGCAGTACTTC
j_call: TRBJ2-7
v_call: TRBV7-9
clone_size: .
d_call: .

cdr3_aa: CASSQDRATYSPLHF
cdr3_nt: TGTGCCAGCAGCCAAGACAGGGCGACTTATTCACCCCTCCACTTT
j_call: TRBJ1-6
v_call: TRBV5-8
clone_size: .
d_call: TRBD1

cdr3_aa: CASSYRPGTYEQYF
cdr3_nt: TGTGCCAGCAGTTACAGGCCAGGTACCTACGAGCAGTACTTC
j_call: TRBJ2-7
v_call: TRBV6-5
clone_size: .
d_call: .

cdr3_aa: CASSSTDRGFFPEQYF
cdr3_nt: TGTGCCAGCAGCTCGACAGATAGAGGGTTCTTCCCCGAGCAGTACTTC
j_call: TRBJ2-7
v_call: TRBV11-2
clone_size: .
d_call: .

cdr3_aa: CASSNREWGTEAFF
cdr3_nt: TGTGCCAGCAGTAACAGGGAATGGGGCACTGAAGCTTTCTTT
j_call: TRBJ1-1
v_call: TRBV6-5
clone_size: once
d_call: .

cdr3_aa: CASSQAEGKRTDTQYF
cdr3_nt: TGTGCCAGCAGCCAGGCCGAGGGGAAGAGAACAGATACGCAGTATTTT
j_call: TRBJ2-3
v_call: TRBV3-1/TRBV3-2
clone_size: once
d_call: .

cdr3_aa: CASSKGTGWRRVPLLSGSPLHF
cdr3_nt: TGTGCCAGCAGCAAAGGGACGGGGTGGAGAAGGGTTCCCCTACTCTCAGGTTCACCCCTCCACTTT
j_call: TRBJ1-6
v_call: TRBV21-1
clone_size: .
d_call: .

cdr3_aa: CASHRWTSGSYEQFF
cdr3_nt: TGTGCCAGCCATAGATGGACTAGCGGGAGTTATGAGCAGTTCTTC
j_call: TRBJ2-1
v_call: TRBV6-5
clone_size: .
d_call: TRBD2

cdr3_aa: CAGSEFHTEAFF
cdr3_nt: TGTGCCGGGTCTGAGTTTCACACTGAAGCTTTCTTT
j_call: TRBJ1-1
v_call: TRBV7-9
clone_size: .
d_call: .

cdr3_aa: CASSSTGGNTEAFF
cdr3_nt: TGTGCCAGCAGCTCGACAGGGGGGAACACTGAAGCTTTCTTT
j_call: TRBJ1-1
v_call: TRBV7-9
clone_size: .
d_call: TRBD1

cdr3_aa: CASSYSTGGEYEQYF
cdr3_nt: TGTGCCAGCAGTTACTCAACAGGGGGCGAGTACGAGCAGTACTTC
j_call: TRBJ2-7
v_call: TRBV6-5
clone_size: .
d_call: TRBD1

cdr3_aa: CASASTGGKSPLHF
cdr3_nt: TGTGCCAGCGCCTCGACGGGGGGTAAATCACCCCTCCACTTT
j_call: TRBJ1-6
v_call: TRBV7-2
clone_size: .
d_call: .

cdr3_aa: CASSQGGFMGGVETQYF
cdr3_nt: TGCGCCAGCAGCCAGGGCGGATTCATGGGGGGCGTAGAGACCCAGTACTTC
j_call: TRBJ2-5
v_call: TRBV4-1
clone_size: .
d_call: .

cdr3_aa: CASSSGGTNTGELFF
cdr3_nt: TGTGCCAGCAGCTCGGGGGGAACGAACACCGGGGAGCTGTTTTTT
j_call: TRBJ2-2
v_call: TRBV5-4
clone_size: .
d_call: TRBD2

cdr3_aa: CASSLAGGARGYTF
cdr3_nt: TGCGCCAGCAGCTTGGCAGGGGGCGCCAGGGGCTACACCTTC
j_call: TRBJ1-2
v_call: TRBV5-1
clone_size: .
d_call: TRBD1

cdr3_aa: CASFPPNTGELFF
cdr3_nt: TGTGCCAGCTTTCCCCCGAACACCGGGGAGCTGTTTTTT
j_call: TRBJ2-2
v_call: TRBV28
clone_size: .
d_call: .

cdr3_aa: CASSREPASNQPQHF
cdr3_nt: TGTGCCAGCAGCAGGGAGCCAGCTAGCAATCAGCCCCAGCATTTT
j_call: TRBJ1-5
v_call: TRBV2
clone_size: .
d_call: .

cdr3_aa: CASSFLGGLDDNEQFF
cdr3_nt: TGTGCCAGCAGTTTTCTGGGGGGCTTAGATGACAATGAGCAGTTCTTC
j_call: TRBJ2-1
v_call: TRBV27
clone_size: .
d_call: .

cdr3_aa: CASSFRAMNTEAFF
cdr3_nt: TGTGCCAGCAGCTTCAGGGCAATGAACACTGAAGCTTTCTTT
j_call: TRBJ1-1
v_call: TRBV5-8
clone_size: .
d_call: .

cdr3_aa: CASSSSLPYEQYF
cdr3_nt: TGTGCCAGCAGCTCGTCCCTCCCCTACGAGCAGTACTTC
j_call: TRBJ2-7
v_call: TRBV11-2
clone_size: .
d_call: .

cdr3_aa: CASSSLFGSEQYF
cdr3_nt: TGTGCCAGTTCATCCCTGTTCGGAAGTGAGCAGTACTTC
j_call: TRBJ2-7
v_call: TRBV19
clone_size: few
d_call: .

cdr3_aa: CASSSRGGTDTQYF
cdr3_nt: TGTGCCAGCAGCTCCAGGGGTGGCACAGATACGCAGTATTTT
j_call: TRBJ2-3
v_call: TRBV7-3
clone_size: .
d_call: .

cdr3_aa: CASSLDGAPASVQYF
cdr3_nt: TGTGCCAGCAGCCTCGATGGAGCCCCCGCGTCCGTTCAGTACTTC
j_call: TRBJ2-4
v_call: TRBV9
clone_size: .
d_call: .

cdr3_aa: CARARASNEQFF
cdr3_nt: TGTGCCAGGGCCCGGGCTAGTAATGAGCAGTTCTTC
j_call: TRBJ2-1
v_call: TRBV2
clone_size: .
d_call: .

cdr3_aa: CASSLRGREAEAFF
cdr3_nt: TGTGCCAGCAGCTTAAGGGGCAGGGAGGCTGAAGCTTTCTTT
j_call: TRBJ1-1
v_call: TRBV7-3
clone_size: once
d_call: .

cdr3_aa: CASSTRDGYEQYF
cdr3_nt: TGTGCCAGCAGTACCCGGGACGGGTACGAGCAGTACTTC
j_call: TRBJ2-7
v_call: TRBV28
clone_size: .
d_call: .

cdr3_aa: CASSERLADLDEQYF
cdr3_nt: TGTGCCAGCAGTGAAAGACTAGCGGACCTCGACGAGCAGTACTTC
j_call: TRBJ2-7
v_call: TRBV6-1
clone_size: .
d_call: TRBD2

cdr3_aa: CASSLQDSFNQPQHF
cdr3_nt: TGTGCCAGCTCACTGCAAGACAGCTTCAATCAGCCCCAGCATTTT
j_call: TRBJ1-5
v_call: TRBV18
clone_size: .
d_call: .

cdr3_aa: CASSRGGGNQPQHF
cdr3_nt: TGTGCCAGCAGTCGAGGGGGAGGGAATCAGCCCCAGCATTTT
j_call: TRBJ1-5
v_call: TRBV28
clone_size: .
d_call: .

cdr3_aa: CASSGDRGTREQF
cdr3_nt: TGTGCCAGCAGTGGGGACCGGGGGACCAGAGAGCAGTTT
j_call: TRBJ1-1
v_call: TRBV2
clone_size: .
d_call: .

cdr3_aa: CASSPKTDSLYGYTF
cdr3_nt: TGTGCCAGCAGCCCCAAGACGGATTCCCTCTATGGCTACACCTTC
j_call: TRBJ1-2
v_call: TRBV9
clone_size: .
d_call: .

cdr3_aa: CASSLGGAPSTDTQYF
cdr3_nt: TGTGCCAGCAGCCTGGGGGGGGCCCCAAGCACAGATACGCAGTATTTT
j_call: TRBJ2-3
v_call: TRBV5-4
clone_size: .
d_call: .

cdr3_aa: CASSEWDSGSSNEQFF
cdr3_nt: TGCGCCAGCAGTGAGTGGGATAGCGGGAGTTCCAATGAGCAGTTCTTC
j_call: TRBJ2-1
v_call: TRBV10-2
clone_size: once
d_call: TRBD2